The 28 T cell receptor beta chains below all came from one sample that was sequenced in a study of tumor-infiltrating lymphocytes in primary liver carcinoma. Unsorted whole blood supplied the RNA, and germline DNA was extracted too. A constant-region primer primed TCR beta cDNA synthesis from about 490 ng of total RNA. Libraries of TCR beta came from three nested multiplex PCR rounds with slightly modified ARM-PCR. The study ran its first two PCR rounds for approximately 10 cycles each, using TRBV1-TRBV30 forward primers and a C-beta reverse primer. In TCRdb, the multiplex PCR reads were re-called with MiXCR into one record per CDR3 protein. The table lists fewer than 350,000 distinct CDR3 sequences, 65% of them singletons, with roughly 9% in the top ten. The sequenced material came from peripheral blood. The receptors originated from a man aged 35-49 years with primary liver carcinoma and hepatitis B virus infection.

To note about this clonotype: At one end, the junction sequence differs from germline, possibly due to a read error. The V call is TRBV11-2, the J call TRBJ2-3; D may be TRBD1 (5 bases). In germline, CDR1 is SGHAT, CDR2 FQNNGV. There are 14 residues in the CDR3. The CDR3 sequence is CASTLDRQGDTLYF. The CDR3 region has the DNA TGTGCCAGCACCTTAGACCGACAAGGGGATACGCTGTATTTT.

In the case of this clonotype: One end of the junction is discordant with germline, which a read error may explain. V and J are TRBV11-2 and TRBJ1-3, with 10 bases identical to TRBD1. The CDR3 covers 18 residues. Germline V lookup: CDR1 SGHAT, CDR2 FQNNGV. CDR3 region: CASSSTPVTGGSGNTIYF. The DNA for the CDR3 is TGTGCCAGCAGCTCCACCCCCGTGACAGGGGGCTCTGGAAACACGATATATTTT.

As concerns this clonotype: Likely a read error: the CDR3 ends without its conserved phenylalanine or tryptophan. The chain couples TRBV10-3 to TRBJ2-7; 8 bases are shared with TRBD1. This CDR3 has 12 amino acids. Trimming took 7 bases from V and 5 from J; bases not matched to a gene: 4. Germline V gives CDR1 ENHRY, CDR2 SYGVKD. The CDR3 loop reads CAIKGQENEQYI. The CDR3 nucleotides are TGTGCCATCAAGGGACAGGAGAACGAGCAGTACATC.

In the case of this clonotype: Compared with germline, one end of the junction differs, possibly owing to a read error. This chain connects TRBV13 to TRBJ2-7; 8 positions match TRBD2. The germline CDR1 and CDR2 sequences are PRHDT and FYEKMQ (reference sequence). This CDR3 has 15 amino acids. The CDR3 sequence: CASSLTSGSSYEHYF. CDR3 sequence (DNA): TGTGCCAGCAGCCTTACTAGCGGAAGCTCCTACGAGCACTACTTC.

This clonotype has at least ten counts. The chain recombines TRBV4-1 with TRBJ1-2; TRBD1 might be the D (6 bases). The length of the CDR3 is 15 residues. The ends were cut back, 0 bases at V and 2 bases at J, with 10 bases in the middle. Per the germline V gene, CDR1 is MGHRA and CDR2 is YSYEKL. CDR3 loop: CASSQEGTTNYGYTF. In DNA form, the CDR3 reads TGCGCCAGCAGCCAAGAGGGGACAACCAACTATGGCTACACCTTC.

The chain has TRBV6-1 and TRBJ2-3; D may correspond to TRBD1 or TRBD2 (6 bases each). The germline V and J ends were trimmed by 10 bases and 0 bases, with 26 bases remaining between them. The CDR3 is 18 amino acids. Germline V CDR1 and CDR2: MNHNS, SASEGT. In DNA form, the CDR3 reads TGTGCCACCGCGGTACGGTCGACTAGGGGGAATAGCACAGATACGCAGTATTTT. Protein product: CATAVRSTRGNSTDTQYF.

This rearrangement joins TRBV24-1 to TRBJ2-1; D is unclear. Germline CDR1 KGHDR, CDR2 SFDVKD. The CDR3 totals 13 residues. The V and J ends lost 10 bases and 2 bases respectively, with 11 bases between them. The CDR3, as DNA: TGTGCCACTGCGCCGGTTGCCTACAATGAGCAGTTCTTC. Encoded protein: CATAPVAYNEQFF.

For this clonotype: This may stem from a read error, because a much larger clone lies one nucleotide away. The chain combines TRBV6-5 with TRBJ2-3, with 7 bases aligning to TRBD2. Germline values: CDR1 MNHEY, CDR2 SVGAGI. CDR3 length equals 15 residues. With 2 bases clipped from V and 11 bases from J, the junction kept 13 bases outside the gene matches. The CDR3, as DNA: TGTGCCAGCAGTTACATGCGGTCGGGGGGACTTAAGCAGTATTTT. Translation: CASSYMRSGGLKQYF.

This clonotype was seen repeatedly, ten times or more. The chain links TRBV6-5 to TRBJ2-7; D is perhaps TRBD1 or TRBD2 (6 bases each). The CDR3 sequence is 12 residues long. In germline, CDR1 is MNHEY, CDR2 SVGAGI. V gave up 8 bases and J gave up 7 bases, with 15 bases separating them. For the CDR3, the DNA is TGTGCCAGCGGGGGGAGAAGGGGGGAGCAGTACTTC. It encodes CASGGRRGEQYF.

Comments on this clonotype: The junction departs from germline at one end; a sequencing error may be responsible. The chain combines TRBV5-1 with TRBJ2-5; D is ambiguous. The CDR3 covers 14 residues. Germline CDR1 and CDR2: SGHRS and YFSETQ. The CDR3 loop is CANSLSSNQETQYF. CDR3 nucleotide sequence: TGCGCCAACAGCTTATCAAGCAACCAAGAGACCCAGTACTTC. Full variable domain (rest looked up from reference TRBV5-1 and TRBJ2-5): KAGVTQTPRYLIKTRGQQVTLSCSPISGHRSVSWYQQTPGQGLQFLFEYFSETQRNKGNFPGRFSGRQFSNSRSEMNVSTLELGDSALYLCANSLSSNQETQYFGPGTRLLVL.

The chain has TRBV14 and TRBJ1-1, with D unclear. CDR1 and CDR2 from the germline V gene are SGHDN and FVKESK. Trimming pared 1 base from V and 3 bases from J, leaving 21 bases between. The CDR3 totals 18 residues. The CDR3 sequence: CASSQGVSGPEVDTEAFF. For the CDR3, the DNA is TGTGCCAGCAGCCAAGGGGTCTCCGGGCCCGAGGTGGACACTGAAGCTTTCTTT.

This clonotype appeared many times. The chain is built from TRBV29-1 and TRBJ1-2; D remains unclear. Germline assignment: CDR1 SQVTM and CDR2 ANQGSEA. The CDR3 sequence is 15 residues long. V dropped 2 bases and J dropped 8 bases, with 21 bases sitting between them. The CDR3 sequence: CSVETSRGYLEGYTF. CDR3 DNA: TGCAGCGTTGAAACCTCCCGAGGATACCTGGAAGGCTACACCTTC. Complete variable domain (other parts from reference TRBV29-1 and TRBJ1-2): SAVISQKPSRDICQRGTSLTIQCQVDSQVTMMFWYRQQPGQSLTLIATANQGSEATYESGFVIDKFPISRPNLTFSTLTVSNMSPEDSSIYLCSVETSRGYLEGYTFGSGTRLTVV.

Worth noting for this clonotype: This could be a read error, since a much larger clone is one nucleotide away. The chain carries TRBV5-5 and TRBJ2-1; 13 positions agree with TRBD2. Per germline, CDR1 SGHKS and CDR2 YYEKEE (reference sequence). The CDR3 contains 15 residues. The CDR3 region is CASSLGLAGAREQIF. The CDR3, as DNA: TGTGCCAGCAGCCTTGGACTAGCGGGAGCCAGGGAGCAGATCTTC.

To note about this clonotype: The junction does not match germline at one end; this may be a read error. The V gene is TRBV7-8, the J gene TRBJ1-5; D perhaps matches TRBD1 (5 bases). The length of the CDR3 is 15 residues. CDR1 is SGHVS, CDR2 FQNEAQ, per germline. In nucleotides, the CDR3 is TGTACCAGCGCCACTAGCGGGGCAGGCGGGGAACCCCAGCATTTT. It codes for CTSATSGAGGEPQHF. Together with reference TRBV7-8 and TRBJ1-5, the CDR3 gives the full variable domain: GAGVSQSPRYKVAKRGQDVALRCDPISGHVSLFWYQQALGQGPEFLTYFQNEAQLDKSGLPSDRFFAERPEGSVSTLKIQRTQQEDSAVYLCTSATSGAGGEPQHFGDGTRLSIL.

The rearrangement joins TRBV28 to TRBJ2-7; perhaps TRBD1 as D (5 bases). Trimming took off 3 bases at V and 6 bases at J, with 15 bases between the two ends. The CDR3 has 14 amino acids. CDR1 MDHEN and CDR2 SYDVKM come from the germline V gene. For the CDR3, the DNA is TGTGCCAGCAGTTTTAGGGGCCGCGACCGCGAGCAGTACTTC. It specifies CASSFRGRDREQYF.

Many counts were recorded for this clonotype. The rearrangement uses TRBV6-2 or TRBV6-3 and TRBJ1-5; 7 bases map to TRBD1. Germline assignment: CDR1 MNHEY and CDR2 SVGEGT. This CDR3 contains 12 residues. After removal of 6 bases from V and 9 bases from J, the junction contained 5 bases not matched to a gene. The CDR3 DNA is TGTGCCAGCAGGACCCGGACAGGGCCCCAGCATTTT. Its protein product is CASRTRTGPQHF.

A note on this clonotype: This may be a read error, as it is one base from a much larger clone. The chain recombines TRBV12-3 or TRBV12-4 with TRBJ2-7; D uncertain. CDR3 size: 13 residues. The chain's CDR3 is CTSSAVSTGEQYF. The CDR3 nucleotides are TGTACCAGCAGTGCGGTTTCAACGGGCGAGCAGTACTTC.

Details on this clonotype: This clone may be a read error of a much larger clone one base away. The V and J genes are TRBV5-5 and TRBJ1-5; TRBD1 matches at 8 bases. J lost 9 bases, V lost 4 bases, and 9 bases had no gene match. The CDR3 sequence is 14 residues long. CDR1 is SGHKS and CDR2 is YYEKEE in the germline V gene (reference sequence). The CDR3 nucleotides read TGTGCCAGCAGCCAAGACAGGGGACGAGGGCCCCAGCATTTT. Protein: CASSQDRGRGPQHF.

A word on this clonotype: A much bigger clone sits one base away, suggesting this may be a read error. The CDR3 coding sequence is TGTGCCAGCAGTCATCGACTAGCGGGAGTCGACAAAGATACGCAGTATTTT. This codes for CASSHRLAGVDKDTQYF. V usage is TRBV12-3 or TRBV12-4 and J usage is TRBJ2-3; 12 bases are shared with TRBD2. The CDR3 is 17 amino acids. V was clipped by 5 bases and J by 5 bases; unmatched bases: 11.

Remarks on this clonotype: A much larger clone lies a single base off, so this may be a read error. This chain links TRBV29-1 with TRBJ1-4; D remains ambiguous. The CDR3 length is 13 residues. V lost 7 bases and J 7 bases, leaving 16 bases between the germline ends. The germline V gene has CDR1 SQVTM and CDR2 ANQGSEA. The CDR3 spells CSELTGFSEKLFF. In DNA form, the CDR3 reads TGCAGCGAGTTAACGGGCTTTAGTGAAAAACTGTTTTTT.

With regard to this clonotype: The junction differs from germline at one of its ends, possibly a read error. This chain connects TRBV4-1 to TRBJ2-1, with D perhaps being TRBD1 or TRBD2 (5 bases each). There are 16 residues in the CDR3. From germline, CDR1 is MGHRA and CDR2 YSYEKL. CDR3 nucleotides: TGCGCCAGCAGCCAGGTGGACTTGATAACCTACAATGAACAGGTCTTC. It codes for CASSQVDLITYNEQVF.

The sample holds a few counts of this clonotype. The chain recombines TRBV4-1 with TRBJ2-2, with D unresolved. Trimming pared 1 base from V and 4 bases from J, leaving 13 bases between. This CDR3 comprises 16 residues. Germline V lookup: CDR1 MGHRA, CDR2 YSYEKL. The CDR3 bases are TGCGCCAGCAGCCAAGCGAGGCTAGACCGCACCGGGGAGCTGTTTTTT. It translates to CASSQARLDRTGELFF.

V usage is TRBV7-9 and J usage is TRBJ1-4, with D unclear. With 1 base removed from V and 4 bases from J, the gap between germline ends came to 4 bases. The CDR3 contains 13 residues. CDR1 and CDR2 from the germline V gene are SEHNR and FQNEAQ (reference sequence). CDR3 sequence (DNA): TGTGCCAGCAGCTTAGGTTTTAATGAAAAACTGTTTTTT. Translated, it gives CASSLGFNEKLFF.

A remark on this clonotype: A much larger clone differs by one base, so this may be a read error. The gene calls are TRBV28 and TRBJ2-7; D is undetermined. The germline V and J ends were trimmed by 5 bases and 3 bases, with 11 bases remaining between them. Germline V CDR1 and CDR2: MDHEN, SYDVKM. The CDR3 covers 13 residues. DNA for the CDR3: TGTGCCAGCAGTCGCGCGATAGGCTACGAGCAGTACTTC. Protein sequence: CASSRAIGYEQYF.

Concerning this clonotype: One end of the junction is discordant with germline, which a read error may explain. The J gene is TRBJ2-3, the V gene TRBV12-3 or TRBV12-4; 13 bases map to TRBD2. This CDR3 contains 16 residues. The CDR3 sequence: CTSSSGTSGTGDTQYF. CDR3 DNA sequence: TGTACCAGCAGTTCGGGGACTAGCGGGACTGGAGATACGCAGTATTTT.

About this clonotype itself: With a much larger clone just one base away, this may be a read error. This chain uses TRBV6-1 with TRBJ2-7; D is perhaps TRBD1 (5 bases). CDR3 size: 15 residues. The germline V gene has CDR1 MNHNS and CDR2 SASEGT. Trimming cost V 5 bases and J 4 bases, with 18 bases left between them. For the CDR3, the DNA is TGTGCCAGCAGTTCGACATGGGGCTATGGGTACGAGCAGTACTTC. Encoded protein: CASSSTWGYGYEQYF.

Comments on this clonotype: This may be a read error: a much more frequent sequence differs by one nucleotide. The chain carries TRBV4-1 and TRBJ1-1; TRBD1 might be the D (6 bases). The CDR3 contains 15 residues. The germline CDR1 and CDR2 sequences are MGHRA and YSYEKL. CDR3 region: CASSPQQGRNTKAFF. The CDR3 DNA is TGCGCCAGCAGCCCCCAACAGGGCCGGAACACTAAAGCTTTCTTT.

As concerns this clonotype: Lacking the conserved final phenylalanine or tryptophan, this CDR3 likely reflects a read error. The CDR3 reads CASNLAAGTVTEAFS. Here the CDR3 DNA reads TGTGCCAGCAACTTAGCCGCCGGGACAGTCACTGAAGCTTTCTCT. The rearrangement joins TRBV11-3 to TRBJ1-1; 7 bases agree with TRBD1. This CDR3 is 15 amino acids long. Germline V lookup: CDR1 SGHNT, CDR2 YENEEA.